This T cell receptor (beta chain) stems from a study of PD-L1 blockade in urothelial cancer. Study summary: Patients took up atezolizumab in about 2014 at 1,200 mg intravenously every 3 weeks. Blood was tested 3 weeks (second dose) and 6 weeks into treatment. When blood samples were assessed, the median T cell count was some 150,000. Study-wide findings and caveats: In blood sampled pretreatment, TCR clonality below the median predicted better survival.

Assay used: immunoSEQ multiplex PCR; TCRdb lists only in-frame clones, some missing. The table has about 56,000 clones, just over 85% seen once. On this clone itself: Its specificity is unknown.

V lost 9 bases and J 11 bases, leaving 19 bases between the germline ends. Germline CDR1 is SNHLY and CDR2 is FYNNEI. The CDR3 has 12 residues. This clonotype was sampled from a man aged 50 or older with urothelial cancer. The chain employs TRBV2 and TRBJ1-1; weak D call: TRBD1 (5 bases). The sequencing used PBMCs, collected around atezolizumab (anti-PD-L1) treatment. This CDR3 is CARTITGGGAFF. DNA for the CDR3: TGTGCCAGAACAATTACTGGGGGAGGGGCTTTCTTT.